The present entry profiles one T cell receptor beta chain with its context. A second 7 to 11 cycle PCR used barcoded and J-beta primers. Using its own MiXCR run on the 5' RACE reads, TCRdb lists one record per CDR3 protein. The sample shows more than 1.4 million distinct CDR3 sequences, 42% of them seen only once. This entry belongs to a study of blood T cells in healthy people across ages. V lost 6 bases to trimming and J lost 8 bases; unmatched junction nucleotides: 18. Per germline, CDR1 LGHDT and CDR2 YNNKEL (reference sequence). This CDR3 comprises 17 residues. This chain connects TRBV3-1 to TRBJ2-1; 8 nucleotides line up with TRBD2. Specimen: blood. The sequence was obtained from a woman younger than 30 in good health. CDR3 nucleotide sequence: TGTGCCAGCAGTACCCCTGGCGGGGGGCCCACTATGGATGAGCAGTTCTTC. It specifies CASSTPGGGPTMDEQFF.